Presented here are 11 T cell receptor beta chains from one specimen sequenced in a study of blood T cell repertoires in COVID-19. Only in-frame clones appear in the TCRdb table, and some are missing; sequencing was by immunoSEQ multiplex PCR. The sample contains roughly 170,000 clones, approximately 78% of which appear only once. Sequencing was done on a sample of PBMCs or T cells enriched from blood (not recorded which). All receptors derive from a woman between 45 and 65 years old who had recovered from COVID-19.

V and J are TRBV4-1 and TRBJ2-3; 13 nucleotides align to TRBD2. Trimming cost V 4 bases and J 4 bases; bases outside gene matches: 8. The CDR3 runs to 17 residues. The germline V gene encodes CDR1 MGHRA and CDR2 YSYEKL. The CDR3 spells CASSLGLAGQGADTQYF. The CDR3 nucleotides read TGCGCCAGCAGCCTGGGACTAGCGGGACAAGGTGCAGATACGCAGTATTTT.

The chain recombines TRBV27 with TRBJ1-4, with D possibly being TRBD1 (5 bases). The germline V gene encodes CDR1 MNHEY and CDR2 SMNVEV (reference sequence). The CDR3 has 15 amino acids. Trimming shortened V by 2 bases and J by 3 bases, and 10 bases separated the two germline ends. The CDR3 nucleotides read TGTGCCAGCAGTTTAGGGGGGGAGGCTAATGAAAAACTGTTTTTT. Translating it yields CASSLGGEANEKLFF.

The chain uses TRBV7-6 and TRBJ1-2; no clear D. Deletions cut 1 base from V and 4 bases from J, with 13 bases between. Germline assignment: CDR1 SGHVS and CDR2 FNYEAQ. CDR3 length equals 15 residues. The CDR3 DNA reads TGTGCCAGCAGCTTAGGAGGACGGGGAACCTATGGCTACACCTTC. Translated: CASSLGGRGTYGYTF.

J is TRBJ2-1 and V is TRBV5-1; D is perhaps TRBD2 (6 bases). This CDR3 contains 14 residues. V lost 3 bases and J lost 7, with 14 bases in between. Germline V CDR1 and CDR2: SGHRS, YFSETQ. For the CDR3, the DNA is TGCGCCAGCAGCTCCGGGCCCGGAGGGAATGAGCAGTTCTTC. It codes for CASSSGPGGNEQFF.

The chain couples TRBV28 to TRBJ2-3; 12 nucleotides match TRBD1. V gave up 6 bases and J gave up 2 bases; unmatched junction bases: 9. CDR3 length: 17 residues. Germline V gene lookup returns CDR1 MDHEN and CDR2 SYDVKM. In nucleotides, the CDR3 is TGTGCCAGCAGCCCCGGGACAGGGGGCGAGCACACAGATACGCAGTATTTT. Translating it yields CASSPGTGGEHTDTQYF.

The V gene is TRBV18, the J gene TRBJ2-2; possible D gene TRBD1, 5 bases. Germline-derived CDR1 and CDR2 are KGHSH and LQKENI. V was trimmed by 2 bases and J by 5 bases, leaving 15 bases between them. The CDR3 is made up of 16 amino acids. The CDR3 sequence: CASSPSVAGSTGELFF. DNA for the CDR3: TGTGCCAGCTCACCATCTGTTGCAGGGTCGACCGGGGAGCTGTTTTTT.

This sequence joins TRBV7-6 and TRBJ1-5; the match to TRBD1 covers 9 bases. The CDR3 extends over 17 amino acids. Germline lookup yields CDR1 SGHVS and CDR2 FNYEAQ. With V trimmed by 5 bases and J by 3 bases, 11 bases remained unmatched. CDR3 amino acids: CASSPRDREWANQPQHF. DNA for the CDR3: TGTGCCAGCAGCCCCCGGGACAGGGAGTGGGCCAATCAGCCCCAGCATTTT.

V gene TRBV18 combines with J gene TRBJ2-7; perhaps TRBD1 as D (5 bases). CDR3 length: 15 amino acids. Germline loops: CDR1 KGHSH, CDR2 LQKENI. The germline V and J ends were trimmed by 1 base and 3 bases, with 13 bases remaining between them. Here the CDR3 reads CASSPRRAGNYEQYF. In DNA form, the CDR3 reads TGTGCCAGCTCACCACGGCGCGCAGGGAACTACGAGCAGTACTTC. The complete variable domain, with remaining parts taken from reference TRBV18 and TRBJ2-7, reads NAGVMQNPRHLVRRRGQEARLRCSPMKGHSHVYWYRQLPEEGLKFMVYLQKENIIDESGMPKERFSAEFPKEGPSILRIQQVVRGDSAAYFCASSPRRAGNYEQYFGPGTRLTVT.

The chain uses TRBV12-3 or TRBV12-4 and TRBJ1-2, with D perhaps matching TRBD1 (6 bases). V lost 5 bases and J lost 8, with 15 bases in between. The CDR3 covers 13 residues. The CDR3 here is CASSPQGFAGYTF. CDR3 coding DNA: TGTGCCAGCAGTCCACAGGGTTTCGCGGGCTACACCTTC.

The rearrangement joins TRBV19 to TRBJ2-3; D may be TRBD2 (7 bases). The germline gives CDR1 LNHDA, CDR2 SQIVND (reference sequence). The CDR3 runs to 13 residues. Trimming took off 7 bases at V and 4 bases at J, with 12 bases between the two ends. In DNA form, the CDR3 reads TGTGCCAGTACCACGGGGGGCGCAGATACGCAGTATTTT. Its translation is CASTTGGADTQYF.

This clone has only one observation. V usage is TRBV27 and J usage is TRBJ2-2, with 12 bases matching TRBD2. This CDR3 has 17 residues. The V segment lost 1 base and the J segment 7 bases; nucleotides outside the gene matches: 7. The germline V gene encodes CDR1 MNHEY and CDR2 SMNVEV (reference sequence). The CDR3 bases are TGTGCCAGCAGTTTATATCTAGCGGGAGGGCAGGTCGGGGAGCTGTTTTTT. This translates into CASSLYLAGGQVGELFF.